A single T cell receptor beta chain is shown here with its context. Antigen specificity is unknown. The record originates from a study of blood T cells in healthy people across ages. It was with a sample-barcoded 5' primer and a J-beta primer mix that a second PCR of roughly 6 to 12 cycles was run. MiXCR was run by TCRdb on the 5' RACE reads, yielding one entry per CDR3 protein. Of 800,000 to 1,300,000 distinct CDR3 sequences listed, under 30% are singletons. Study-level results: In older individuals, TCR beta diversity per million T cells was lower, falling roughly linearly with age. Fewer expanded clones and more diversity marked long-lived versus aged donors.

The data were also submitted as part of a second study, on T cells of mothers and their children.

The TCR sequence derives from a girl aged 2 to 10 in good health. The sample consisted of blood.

The CDR3 loop reads CASSPFLNAAETQYF. The DNA of the CDR3 is TGTGCCAGCAGTCCGTTTCTCAACGCGGCAGAGACCCAGTACTTC. This sequence joins TRBV27 and TRBJ2-5; unclear D gene. CDR1 and CDR2 (germline): MNHEY, SMNVEV (reference sequence). The CDR3 runs 15 residues. V shed 5 bases and J shed 4 bases, with 17 bases lying between them.